A single sample gave rise to the 25 T cell receptor beta chains below, sequenced in a study of beta chain features in type 1 diabetes. Study-level results: TCRB CDR3s were moderately but significantly shorter in Type 1 diabetes patients in all four CD4+ subsets.

Sequenced material consisted of expressed TCRB transcripts (all of the isolated RNA was reverse transcribed). Repertoires were generated with immunoSEQ multiplex PCR, while TCRdb's copy carries only in-frame clones and drops some. This table holds around 340,000 clones, over 7% found once. Their specific antigens are unknown. The specimen sequenced was central memory CD4+ T cells from blood. The receptors shown here come from a man younger than 45 with type 1 diabetes.

The chain uses TRBV27 and TRBJ1-5; 7 bases are shared with TRBD1. The V gene's germline CDR1 is MNHEY and CDR2 SMNVEV (reference sequence). Germline trimming cut 3 bases from V and 0 bases from J; bases unmatched to any gene: 2. CDR3 length equals 15 residues. The CDR3 loop is CASSLNRGSNQPQHF. In nucleotides, the CDR3 is TGTGCCAGCAGTTTGAACAGGGGTAGCAATCAGCCCCAGCATTTT.

In its sample, this clone was seen a few times. In the same sample, other DNA sequences code for this CDR3. The chain links TRBV5-1 to TRBJ1-4, with TRBD1 matching over 9 bases. The CDR3 has 14 residues. Trimming removed 3 bases from V and 5 bases from J; junction bases left unmatched: 2. Germline V CDR1 and CDR2: SGHRS, YFSETQ. CDR3 loop: CASSSGQGNEKLFF. The CDR3 nucleotides read TGCGCCAGCAGCTCGGGACAGGGAAATGAAAAACTGTTTTTT.

The chain joins TRBV7-2 to TRBJ1-2; D remains unclear. Germline loops: CDR1 SGHTA, CDR2 FQGNSA. Deletions cut 5 bases from V and 3 bases from J, with 13 bases between. This CDR3 is 14 amino acids long. The CDR3 nucleotides are TGTGCCAGCAGCCCACCTTCGGTCGACTATGGCTACACCTTC. Residues: CASSPPSVDYGYTF.

A few counts support this clone. J is TRBJ2-7 and V is TRBV19; D may correspond to TRBD1 or TRBD2 (5 bases each). Germline V CDR1 and CDR2: LNHDA, SQIVND (reference sequence). The CDR3 extends over 12 amino acids. The ends were cut back, 5 bases at V and 3 bases at J, with 8 bases in the middle. CDR3 in amino acids: CASSRGGYEQYF. As DNA, the CDR3 is TGTGCCAGTAGTCGTGGGGGCTACGAGCAGTACTTC.

This clone showed up just a few times. This chain uses TRBV5-4 with TRBJ1-1; the D is unclear. Germline CDR1 is SGHNT and CDR2 is YYREEE (reference sequence). The V end was cut by 2 bases, the J end by 1 base, with 6 bases between. The CDR3 is made up of 13 amino acids. This CDR3 is CASSFEPNTEAFF. The CDR3 DNA follows: TGTGCCAGCAGCTTTGAGCCGAACACTGAAGCTTTCTTT.

This clone was recorded many times. The chain uses TRBV30 and TRBJ2-6; weak D call: TRBD1 (6 bases). CDR1 is GTSNPN and CDR2 is SVGIG in the germline V gene (reference sequence). The CDR3 extends over 16 amino acids. Trimming shortened V by 3 bases and J by 4 bases, and 16 bases separated the two germline ends. CDR3 nucleotides: TGTGCCTGGAGCATTACAGGGATCCGGGGGGCCAACGTCCTGACTTTC. Protein product: CAWSITGIRGANVLTF.

This chain links TRBV7-2 with TRBJ1-4; D might be TRBD1 (6 bases). The CDR3 has 17 residues. V lost 1 base and J 4 bases, leaving 16 bases between the germline ends. The germline CDR1 and CDR2 sequences are SGHTA and FQGNSA. CDR3 in amino acids: CASSLEPRQAVNEKLFF. CDR3 nucleotide sequence: TGTGCCAGCAGCTTAGAGCCGAGACAGGCGGTTAATGAAAAACTGTTTTTT.

This clone was detected many times. This rearrangement joins TRBV7-9 to TRBJ1-6; possibly TRBD1 for D (6 bases). The V end was cut by 3 bases, the J end by 8 bases, with 17 bases between. Germline V gene data show CDR1 as SEHNR and CDR2 as FQNEAQ (reference sequence). The CDR3 covers 16 residues. In DNA, the CDR3 is TGTGCCAGCAGCTTCCTACGGGGGGCGACGGATTCACCCCTCCACTTT. Translated: CASSFLRGATDSPLHF.

This clone occurred a few times. V usage is TRBV6-4 and J usage is TRBJ1-6; no clear D. V gave up 6 bases and J gave up 10 bases, with 16 bases separating them. The CDR3 consists of 14 residues. Germline V gene lookup returns CDR1 MRHNA and CDR2 SNTAGT. CDR3 protein: CASSPEGWNSPLHF. The CDR3 DNA reads TGTGCCAGCAGCCCAGAAGGATGGAACTCACCCCTCCACTTT.

This clone was counted only a few times. The chain uses TRBV2 and TRBJ1-2; no clear D gene. Trimming took 5 bases from V and 1 from J, leaving 8 bases between them. Germline CDR1 and CDR2: SNHLY and FYNNEI. CDR3 length: 13 amino acids. CDR3 in amino acids: CASSPGINYGYTF. CDR3 DNA: TGTGCCAGCAGTCCGGGCATTAACTATGGCTACACCTTC.

This clone was recorded a few times. The V gene is TRBV30, the J gene TRBJ1-3; no reliable D call. Looked up from germline, CDR1 is GTSNPN and CDR2 is SVGIG (reference sequence). The CDR3 sequence is 15 residues long. V lost 2 bases and J 0 bases, leaving 11 bases between the germline ends. For the CDR3, the DNA is TGTGCCTGGAGTTATGACTCTCGCTCTGGAAACACCATATATTTT. As protein: CAWSYDSRSGNTIYF.

This clone has only a few counts. The gene calls are TRBV27 and TRBJ2-1, with TRBD2 matching 14 bases. The CDR3 extends over 19 amino acids. CDR1 is MNHEY and CDR2 is SMNVEV in the germline V gene (reference sequence). The ends lost 7 bases at V and 5 bases at J; junction bases unmatched: 16. DNA for the CDR3: TGTGCCAGCATGCGTAGAGGACTAGCGGGGGGAAGGTCGAACAATGAGCAGTTCTTC. It yields the protein CASMRRGLAGGRSNNEQFF.

This clone has more than one count but fewer than ten. This rearrangement joins TRBV5-1 to TRBJ2-5; weak D call: TRBD2 (5 bases). This CDR3 spans 13 amino acids. V lost 1 base and J 5 bases, leaving 9 bases between the germline ends. Per germline, CDR1 SGHRS and CDR2 YFSETQ. CDR3 amino acids: CASSLLASETQYF. The CDR3 nucleotides read TGCGCCAGCAGCTTGCTAGCATCGGAGACCCAGTACTTC. Supplemented by reference TRBV5-1 and TRBJ2-5, the full variable domain reads KAGVTQTPRYLIKTRGQQVTLSCSPISGHRSVSWYQQTPGQGLQFLFEYFSETQRNKGNFPGRFSGRQFSNSRSEMNVSTLELGDSALYLCASSLLASETQYFGPGTRLLVL.

The chain combines TRBV7-8 with TRBJ2-3; no firm D call. The CDR3 spans 15 residues. Per germline, CDR1 SGHVS and CDR2 FQNEAQ. The V and J ends lost 5 bases and 3 bases respectively, with 15 bases between them. CDR3 loop: CASSAQTSLTDTQYF. DNA for the CDR3: TGTGCCAGCAGCGCCCAGACGAGCCTTACAGATACGCAGTATTTT.

In this sample, this clone turned up a few times. This chain joins TRBV20-1 and TRBJ2-3, with no clear D. The CDR3 has 11 residues. The V gene's germline CDR1 is DFQATT and CDR2 SNEGSKA (reference sequence). Trimming removed 5 bases from V and 5 bases from J, with 8 bases in between. Written as DNA, the CDR3 is TGCAGTGCTCACGCGAAAGATACGCAGTATTTT. It is translated as CSAHAKDTQYF.

This clone turned up a few times. The chain couples TRBV2 to TRBJ2-5; D gene ambiguous. Looked up from germline, CDR1 is SNHLY and CDR2 is FYNNEI. CDR3 length: 14 amino acids. V was shortened by 10 bases and J by 2 bases, with 17 bases between the two germline ends. CDR3 protein: CATISGFGQETQYF. The CDR3 DNA is TGTGCCACAATATCGGGTTTTGGGCAAGAGACCCAGTACTTC. The full variable domain, completed using reference TRBV2 and TRBJ2-5, is EPEVTQTPSHQVTQMGQEVILRCVPISNHLYFYWYRQILGQKVEFLVSFYNNEISEKSEIFDDQFSVERPDGSNFTLKIRSTKLEDSAMYFCATISGFGQETQYFGPGTRLLVL.

Ten or more counts support this clone. The chain carries TRBV30 and TRBJ2-7; TRBD1 matches 9 bases. CDR3 length: 12 amino acids. CDR1 and CDR2 (germline): GTSNPN, SVGIG (reference sequence). In DNA, the CDR3 is TGTGCATTACAGGGGGCCACCTACGAGCAGTACTTC. It translates to CALQGATYEQYF. The full variable domain, in which reference TRBV30 and TRBJ2-7 provide the parts outside the CDR3, is SQTIHQWPATLVQPVGSPLSLECTVEGTSNPNLYWYRQAAGRGLQLLFYSVGIGQISSEVPQNLSASRPQDRQFILSSKKLLLSDSGFYLCALQGATYEQYFGPGTRLTVT.

The chain employs TRBV6-7 and TRBJ1-2; TRBD1 matches 9 bases. TRBV6-7 is an open reading frame, and its role is uncertain. V lost 4 bases to trimming and J lost 1 base; unmatched junction nucleotides: 4. The CDR3 runs 15 residues. The CDR3 nucleotides read TGTGCCAGCAGTTCCCCGGACAGGGGTAACTATGGCTACACCTTC. As protein: CASSSPDRGNYGYTF.

At least ten counts were recorded for this clone. In the same sample, other DNA sequences code for this CDR3. The chain employs TRBV4-1 and TRBJ1-1, with D perhaps matching TRBD1 (6 bases). The CDR3 has 15 amino acids. From germline, CDR1 is MGHRA and CDR2 YSYEKL. Trimming stripped 0 bases from V and 4 bases from J, with 12 bases between. CDR3 sequence reads: CASSQDSGGRTEAFF. CDR3 in DNA: TGCGCCAGCAGCCAAGATAGCGGGGGCCGCACTGAAGCTTTCTTT.

This clone was recorded a few times. The J gene is TRBJ2-7, the V gene TRBV6-5, with 7 bases that match TRBD1. CDR1 and CDR2 (germline): MNHEY, SVGAGI. V lost 0 bases to trimming and J lost 7 bases; unmatched junction nucleotides: 9. The CDR3 is 15 residues long. In DNA, the CDR3 is TGTGCCAGCAGTTACTCGAGAGGGACAGTAGGTGAGCAGTACTTC. This sequence encodes CASSYSRGTVGEQYF.

The V gene is TRBV25-1, the J gene TRBJ2-7; 7 bases align to TRBD1. Germline lookup yields CDR1 MGHDK and CDR2 SYGVNS. This CDR3 region has 15 residues. With V trimmed by 3 bases and J by 0 bases, 5 bases remained unmatched. This chain's CDR3 is CASSDTGQRSYEQYF. Written as DNA, the CDR3 is TGTGCCAGCAGTGATACGGGACAGCGCTCCTACGAGCAGTACTTC.

V usage is TRBV29-1 and J usage is TRBJ2-7; 9 bases line up with TRBD1. With V trimmed by 8 bases and J by 5 bases, 10 bases remained unmatched. The CDR3 spans 13 residues. Germline V CDR1 and CDR2: SQVTM, ANQGSEA. CDR3 region: CSTWGGQGNEQYF. The CDR3 DNA follows: TGCAGCACCTGGGGGGGACAGGGCAACGAGCAGTACTTC.

This clone was observed a handful of times. J is TRBJ2-7 and V is TRBV5-1; D might be TRBD1 (9 bases). CDR3 length: 15 residues. The germline V gene encodes CDR1 SGHRS and CDR2 YFSETQ. V was cut by 0 bases and J by 6 bases, with 16 bases left in between. DNA of the CDR3: TGCGCCAGCAGCTTGGTAGCGGGACAGGGCGGCGAGCAGTACTTC. Amino acids: CASSLVAGQGGEQYF.

The rearrangement uses TRBV6-5 and TRBJ2-7; 7 nucleotides agree with TRBD2. The V gene's germline CDR1 is MNHEY and CDR2 SVGAGI. The trim removed 6 bases at V and 3 bases at J, leaving 5 bases unmatched. This CDR3 spans 13 amino acids. CDR3 protein: CASRPGLGYEQYF. The CDR3 DNA reads as TGTGCCAGCAGACCCGGACTAGGCTACGAGCAGTACTTC.

This clone was recorded a few times. The genes are TRBV15 and TRBJ2-6; a weak D match, TRBD1 (6 bases). The CDR3 covers 18 residues. V gave up 5 bases and J gave up 0 bases, with 17 bases separating them. Germline V gene data show CDR1 as LNHNV and CDR2 as YYDKDF (reference sequence). CDR3: CATSQGRGRNSGANVLTF. DNA of the CDR3: TGTGCCACCAGCCAGGGGAGAGGGCGGAACTCTGGGGCCAACGTCCTGACTTTC.